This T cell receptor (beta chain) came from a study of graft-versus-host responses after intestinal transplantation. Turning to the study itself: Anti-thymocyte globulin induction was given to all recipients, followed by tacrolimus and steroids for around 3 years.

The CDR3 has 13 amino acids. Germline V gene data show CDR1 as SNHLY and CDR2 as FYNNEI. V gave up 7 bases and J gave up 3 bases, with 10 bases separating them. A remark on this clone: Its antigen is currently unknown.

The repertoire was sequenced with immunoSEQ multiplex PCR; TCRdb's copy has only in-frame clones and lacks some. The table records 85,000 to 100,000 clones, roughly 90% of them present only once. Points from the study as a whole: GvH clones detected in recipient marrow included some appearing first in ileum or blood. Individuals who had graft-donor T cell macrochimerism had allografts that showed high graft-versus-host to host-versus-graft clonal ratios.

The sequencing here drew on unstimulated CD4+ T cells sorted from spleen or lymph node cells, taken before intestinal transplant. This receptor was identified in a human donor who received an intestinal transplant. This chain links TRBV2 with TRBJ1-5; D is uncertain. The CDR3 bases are TGTGCCAGCATGATCGACTACAATCAGCCCCAGCATTTT. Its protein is CASMIDYNQPQHF. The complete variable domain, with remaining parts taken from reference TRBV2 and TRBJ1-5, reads EPEVTQTPSHQVTQMGQEVILRCVPISNHLYFYWYRQILGQKVEFLVSFYNNEISEKSEIFDDQFSVERPDGSNFTLKIRSTKLEDSAMYFCASMIDYNQPQHFGDGTRLSIL.